This T cell receptor (beta chain) was identified in a study of blood T cell repertoires in COVID-19. About the study: Acute and convalescent COVID-19 specimens originated in the United States, Italy and Spain. Sources were T cells, B-cell-depleted T cells, or PBMCs; the material itself was cDNA or gDNA.

In the original processing: Researchers report that nucleated cell counts were estimated from reference gene primer amplification. Sequencing used immunoSEQ multiplex PCR; TCRdb keeps in-frame clones, though not all of them. Clone size and V and J calls were adopted from that table, with D and trimming inferred from the DNA. The profile shows about 35,000 clones, 75% to 90% of them singletons. The CDR3 runs to 16 residues. V shed 3 bases, J shed 3 bases, and the junction held 9 bases outside the gene matches. Germline CDR1 is SGHNT and CDR2 is YYREEE (reference sequence). The clonotype originates from a man in his fifties or sixties with active or convalescent COVID-19. The chain combines TRBV5-4 with TRBJ2-4; TRBD2 aligns across 7 bases. Input material: peripheral blood. In DNA form, the CDR3 reads TGTGCCAGCAGCTCGAAGCGGGGAGCGAGCAAAAACATTCAGTACTTC. Encoded protein: CASSSKRGASKNIQYF.